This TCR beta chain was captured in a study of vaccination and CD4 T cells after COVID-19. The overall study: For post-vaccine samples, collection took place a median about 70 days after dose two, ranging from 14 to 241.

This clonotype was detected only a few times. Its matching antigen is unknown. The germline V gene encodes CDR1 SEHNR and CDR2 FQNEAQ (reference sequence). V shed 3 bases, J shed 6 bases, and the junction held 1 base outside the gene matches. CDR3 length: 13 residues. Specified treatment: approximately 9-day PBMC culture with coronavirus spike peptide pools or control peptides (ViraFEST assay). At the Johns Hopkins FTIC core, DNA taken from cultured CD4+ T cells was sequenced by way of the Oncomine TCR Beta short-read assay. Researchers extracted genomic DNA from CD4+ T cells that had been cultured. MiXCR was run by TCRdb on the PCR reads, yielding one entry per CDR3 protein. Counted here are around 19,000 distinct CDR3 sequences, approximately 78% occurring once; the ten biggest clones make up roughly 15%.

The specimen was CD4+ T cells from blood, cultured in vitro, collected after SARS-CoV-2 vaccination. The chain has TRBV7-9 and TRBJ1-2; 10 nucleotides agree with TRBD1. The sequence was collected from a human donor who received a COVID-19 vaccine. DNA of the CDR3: TGTGCCAGCAGCTTTGGACAGGGGGATGGCTACACCTTC. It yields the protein CASSFGQGDGYTF.